This record concerns one T cell receptor (beta chain) sequence. The antigen is unknown. Time point here: blood 4 weeks post-SBRT, at nephrectomy. Treatment: 15 Gy SBRT to primary tumor, nephrectomy 4 weeks later. After SBRT, blood was collected at 2 and 4 weeks, plus baseline. This renal cell carcinoma was of the clear cell type. This CDR3 has 11 residues. Germline V gene sequence: CDR1 LNHNV, CDR2 YYDKDF (reference sequence). V gave up 6 bases and J gave up 5 bases, with 8 bases separating them. These data originate in a study of radiation and T cells in renal cell carcinoma. Study-level findings and limits: Top tumor clonotypes rose in blood 2 weeks post-radiation, then contracted. Without pretreatment biopsies, baseline tumor clonotype presence was undetermined.

Assay used: immunoSEQ multiplex PCR; TCRdb lists only in-frame clones, some missing. The table has more than 60,000 clones, 70% to 90% seen once. The source material was blood, sampled from a patient whose treatment included radiotherapy and nephrectomy. The chain carries TRBV15 and TRBJ2-7; no clear D. The TCR was taken from a woman aged 60-70 years with renal cell carcinoma. This CDR3 is CATSHLHEQYF. Here the CDR3 DNA reads TGTGCCACCAGTCACCTTCACGAGCAGTACTTC.